This TCR beta chain was documented in a study of shared clonotypes between healthy human individuals. Whole-study findings and limits: Estimated richness was generally greater in naive than memory subsets. Incompleteness in sorted-subset sequencing, despite large depth, was shown by rarefaction.

As defined, naive CD8 cells were CD45RO-negative and positively selected for CCR7, with terminally differentiated effector memory CD45RA+ cells excluded. A remark on this clone: Its target is not known. The sample contains more than one DNA sequence encoding this CDR3.

The assay was immunoSEQ multiplex PCR, and TCRdb's table has in-frame clones only and misses some. Here the sample spans 800,000 or so clones, about 96% being singletons. This CDR3 region has 14 residues. Germline-derived CDR1 and CDR2 are LNHDA and SQIVND (reference sequence). V lost 6 bases, J lost 3 bases, and 6 bases stayed unmatched. The clonotype originates from a man aged 30 to 39 in good health. The V gene is TRBV19, the J gene TRBJ2-7, with 9 nucleotides matching TRBD1. Material: naive CD8+ T cells sorted from blood. The CDR3 loop is CASSVGQGYYEQYF. The CDR3 bases are TGTGCCAGTAGCGTGGGACAGGGATACTACGAGCAGTACTTC.